These 11 T cell receptor beta chains share one sample of origin, sequenced in a study of blood T cell repertoires in COVID-19 (dated by TCRdb to the early 2020s). Libraries were prepared through the immunoSEQ multiplex PCR assay. TCRdb took over this immuneACCESS table, retaining in-frame rearrangements with V and J assigned. Such tables are incomplete; in checked studies, under half of the missing clones stem from an unresolved V gene, and the remainder is unexplained. This sample holds almost 400,000 clones; 87% were observed only once. The ten largest clonotypes hold about 2.3% of the sample. Material for sequencing was peripheral blood. These TCRs come from a woman in her fifties or sixties with COVID-19, enrolled during active disease.

The chain is built from TRBV7-2 and TRBJ1-1, with 7 bases lining up with TRBD1. CDR3 length: 16 amino acids. The germline gives CDR1 SGHTA, CDR2 FQGNSA. J gave up 5 bases and V 4 bases, and 13 bases lay outside the gene matches. For the CDR3, the DNA is TGTGCCAGCAGCTCATTTCCAACACAGGGGAGAACTGAAGCTTTCTTT. Its translation is CASSSFPTQGRTEAFF.

V usage is TRBV28 and J usage is TRBJ1-1; D unresolved. The V and J ends lost 3 bases and 10 bases respectively, with 12 bases between them. The V gene's germline CDR1 is MDHEN and CDR2 SYDVKM. CDR3 length: 12 residues. The CDR3 protein is CASSLRTSGAFF. Written as DNA, the CDR3 is TGTGCCAGCAGTTTGAGGACTTCGGGAGCTTTCTTT.

The genes are TRBV9 and TRBJ1-2; TRBD1 matches at 12 bases. From germline, CDR1 is SGDLS and CDR2 YYNGEE. The CDR3 has 14 amino acids. The junction had 7 bases not matched to a gene; V was cut back by 2 bases and J by 11 bases. The CDR3 DNA is TGTGCCAGCAGCGTTGGTGGGACAGGGGGCCGTTACACCTTC. The encoded protein is CASSVGGTGGRYTF.

This chain uses TRBV7-2 with TRBJ2-1; 13 positions match TRBD2. The trim removed 5 bases at V and 7 bases at J, leaving 11 bases unmatched. The germline gives CDR1 SGHTA, CDR2 FQGNSA. The CDR3 extends over 17 amino acids. The CDR3 spells CASSLTSGGGPWNEQFF. CDR3 bases: TGTGCCAGCAGCCTCACTAGCGGGGGGGGCCCCTGGAATGAGCAGTTCTTC.

The chain carries TRBV11-1 and TRBJ1-6; weak D call: TRBD1 (5 bases). CDR1 is SGHAT, CDR2 FQDESV, per germline (reference sequence). The V and J ends lost 5 bases and 7 bases respectively, with 15 bases between them. The CDR3 contains 15 residues. The CDR3 is CASSPEAGRNSPLHF. DNA for the CDR3: TGTGCCAGCAGCCCTGAGGCAGGGAGGAATTCACCCCTCCACTTT.

In nucleotides, the CDR3 is TGTGCCAGCAGAGTAGCGGGGGACCCCTACAATGAGCAGTTCTTC. This gives the protein CASRVAGDPYNEQFF. The rearrangement joins TRBV6-5 to TRBJ2-1, with 9 bases matching TRBD2. Germline V gene data show CDR1 as MNHEY and CDR2 as SVGAGI. The length of the CDR3 is 15 residues. J gave up 2 bases and V 6 bases, and 5 bases lay outside the gene matches.

This clone was seen a few times. CDR3 bases: TGCGCCAGCAGCCAAGTCCTCGCACCTTTGGACAGGACAAAGCGAAACACCATATATTTT. Amino acids: CASSQVLAPLDRTKRNTIYF. This chain joins TRBV4-1 and TRBJ1-3; 7 nucleotides line up with TRBD1. The CDR3 is 20 residues long. Germline lookup yields CDR1 MGHRA and CDR2 YSYEKL. Trimming removed 1 base from V and 5 bases from J; junction bases left unmatched: 20.

The V call is TRBV10-2, the J call TRBJ1-2, with D hard to call. Trimming stripped 10 bases from V and 5 bases from J, with 17 bases between. The length of the CDR3 is 13 residues. The germline V gene encodes CDR1 WSHSY and CDR2 SAAADI. CDR3 in amino acids: CATGTERWYGYTF. The CDR3 DNA reads TGCGCCACCGGCACCGAGCGGTGGTATGGCTACACCTTC.

Only one count was recorded for this clone. The chain has TRBV5-1 and TRBJ1-1, with D tentatively TRBD1 (5 bases). V dropped 4 bases and J dropped 3 bases, with 13 bases sitting between them. The CDR3 loop spans 14 amino acids. Germline-derived CDR1 and CDR2 are SGHRS and YFSETQ. CDR3: CASSAAPQDTEAFF. CDR3 nucleotides: TGCGCCAGCAGCGCCGCGCCACAGGACACTGAAGCTTTCTTT.

The chain employs TRBV7-3 and TRBJ2-1; possibly TRBD2 for D (5 bases). V lost 2 bases, J lost 6 bases, and 20 bases lay in between. The CDR3 extends over 17 amino acids. Per germline, CDR1 SGHTA and CDR2 FQGTGA. The CDR3 coding sequence is TGTGCCAGCAGCTTATATAGGGCTAGCCTCGCGGGCAATGAGCAGTTCTTC. Translated: CASSLYRASLAGNEQFF.

The rearrangement joins TRBV11-1 to TRBJ1-2, with a weak D call TRBD1 (5 bases). Trimming removed 3 bases from V and 0 bases from J, with 8 bases in between. The CDR3 has 14 residues. CDR1 and CDR2 from the germline V gene are SGHAT and FQDESV (reference sequence). CDR3 loop: CASSFDSPNYGYTF. The CDR3 coding sequence is TGTGCCAGCAGCTTCGACAGCCCTAACTATGGCTACACCTTC.